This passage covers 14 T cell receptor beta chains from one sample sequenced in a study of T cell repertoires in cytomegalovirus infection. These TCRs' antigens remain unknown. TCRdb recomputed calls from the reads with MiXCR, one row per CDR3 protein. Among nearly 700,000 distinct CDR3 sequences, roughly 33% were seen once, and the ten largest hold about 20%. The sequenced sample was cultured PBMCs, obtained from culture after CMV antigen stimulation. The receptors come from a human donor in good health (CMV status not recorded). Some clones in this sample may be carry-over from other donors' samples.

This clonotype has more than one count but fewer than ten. CDR3 DNA: TGTGCCAGCAGTTTGTCCCCCGATTGGTTGTCCTACGAGCAGTACTTC. It translates to CASSLSPDWLSYEQYF. The V gene is TRBV12-3 or TRBV12-4, the J gene TRBJ2-7; D not resolved. V was clipped by 3 bases and J by 1 base, with 16 bases between them. The CDR3 spans 16 residues.

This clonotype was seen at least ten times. The CDR3, as DNA: TGTGCCAGCAGCTTTCCCCGGACCGTGAACACTGAAGCTTTCTTT. Protein product: CASSFPRTVNTEAFF. This chain links TRBV7-2 with TRBJ1-1; no clear D gene. In germline, CDR1 is SGHTA, CDR2 FQGNSA. Trimming removed 3 bases at V and 0 bases at J, with 11 bases between. This CDR3 is 15 amino acids long.

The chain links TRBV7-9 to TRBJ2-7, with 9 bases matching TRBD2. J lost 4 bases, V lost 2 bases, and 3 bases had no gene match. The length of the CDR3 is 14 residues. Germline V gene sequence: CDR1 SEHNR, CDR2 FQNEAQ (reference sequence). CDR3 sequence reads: CASSLNLAGYEQYF. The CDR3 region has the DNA TGTGCCAGCAGCTTAAACCTAGCGGGGTACGAGCAGTACTTC.

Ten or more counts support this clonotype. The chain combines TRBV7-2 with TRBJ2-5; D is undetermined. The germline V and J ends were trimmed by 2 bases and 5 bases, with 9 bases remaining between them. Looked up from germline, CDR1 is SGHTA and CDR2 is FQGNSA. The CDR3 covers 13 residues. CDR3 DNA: TGTGCCAGCAGCTTAAATATGGAGGAGACCCAGTACTTC. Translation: CASSLNMEETQYF.

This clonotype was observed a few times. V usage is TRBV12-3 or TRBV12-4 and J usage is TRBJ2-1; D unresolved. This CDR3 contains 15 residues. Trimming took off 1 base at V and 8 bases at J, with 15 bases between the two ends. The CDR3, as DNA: TGTGCCAGCAGTTTAGGCCCCATTGGAATCCATGAGCAGTTCTTC. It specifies CASSLGPIGIHEQFF.

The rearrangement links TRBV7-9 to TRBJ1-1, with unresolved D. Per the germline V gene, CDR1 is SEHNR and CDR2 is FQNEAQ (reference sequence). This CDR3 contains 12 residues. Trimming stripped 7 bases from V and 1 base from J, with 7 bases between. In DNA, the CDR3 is TGTGCCAGCAAGGACCCGAACACTGAAGCTTTCTTT. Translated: CASKDPNTEAFF.

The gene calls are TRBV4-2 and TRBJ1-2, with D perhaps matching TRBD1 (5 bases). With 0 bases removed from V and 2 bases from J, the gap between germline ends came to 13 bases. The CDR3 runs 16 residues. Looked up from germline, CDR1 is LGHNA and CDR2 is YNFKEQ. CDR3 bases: TGTGCCAGCAGCCAAGAGCCTCCGCAGGGAAACTATGGCTACACCTTC. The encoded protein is CASSQEPPQGNYGYTF.

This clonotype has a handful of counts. CDR3 amino acids: CASSYEGTDTQYF. Written as DNA, the CDR3 is TGTGCCAGCAGTTATGAAGGGACAGATACGCAGTATTTT. This chain joins TRBV6-2 or TRBV6-3 and TRBJ2-3, with D hard to call. CDR3 length: 13 residues. V dropped 3 bases and J dropped 3 bases, with 7 bases sitting between them. CDR1 is MNHEY and CDR2 is SVGEGT in the germline V gene.

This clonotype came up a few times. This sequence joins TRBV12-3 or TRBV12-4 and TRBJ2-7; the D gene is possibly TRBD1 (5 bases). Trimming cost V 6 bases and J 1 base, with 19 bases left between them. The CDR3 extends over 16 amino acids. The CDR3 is CASSQGLSTKSYEQYF. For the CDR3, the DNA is TGTGCCAGCAGCCAGGGCCTATCGACGAAATCCTACGAGCAGTACTTC.

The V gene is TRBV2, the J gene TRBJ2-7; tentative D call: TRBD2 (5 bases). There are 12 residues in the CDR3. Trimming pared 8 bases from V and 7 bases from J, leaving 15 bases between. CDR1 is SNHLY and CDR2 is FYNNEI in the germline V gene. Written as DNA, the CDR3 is TGTGCCAGCTTGGACTCCCTTGGGGAGCAGTACTTC. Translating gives CASLDSLGEQYF.

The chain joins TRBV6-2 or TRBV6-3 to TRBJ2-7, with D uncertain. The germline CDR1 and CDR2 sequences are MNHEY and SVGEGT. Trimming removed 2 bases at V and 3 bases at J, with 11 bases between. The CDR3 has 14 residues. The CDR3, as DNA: TGTGCCAGCAGTTACATTCAGGAAAACTACGAGCAGTACTTC. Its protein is CASSYIQENYEQYF.

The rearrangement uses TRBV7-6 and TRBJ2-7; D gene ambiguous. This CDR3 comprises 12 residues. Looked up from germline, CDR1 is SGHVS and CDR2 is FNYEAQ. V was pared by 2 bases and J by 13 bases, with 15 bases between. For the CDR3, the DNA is TGTGCCAGCAGCTTAAGTGTGGCAGGTAGATACTTC. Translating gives CASSLSVAGRYF.

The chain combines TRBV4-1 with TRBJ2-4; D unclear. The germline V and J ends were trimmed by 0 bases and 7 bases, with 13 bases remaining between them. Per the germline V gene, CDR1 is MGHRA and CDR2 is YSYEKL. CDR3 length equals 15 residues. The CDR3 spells CASSQDPGQPNIQYF. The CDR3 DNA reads TGCGCCAGCAGCCAAGATCCAGGTCAACCGAACATTCAGTACTTC.

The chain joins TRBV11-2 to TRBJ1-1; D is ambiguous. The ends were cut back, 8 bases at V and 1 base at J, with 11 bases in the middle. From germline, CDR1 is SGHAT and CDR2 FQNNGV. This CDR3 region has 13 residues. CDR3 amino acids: CASGRQENTEAFF. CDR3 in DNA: TGTGCCAGCGGCCGTCAGGAGAACACTGAAGCTTTCTTT.